This entry concerns a single T cell receptor (beta chain). No cognate antigen has been identified for it. No per-base quality is available; no much larger clone lies one base away. The donors were roughly 39 Caucasian individuals from Russia, aged roughly 6 to 100 years, who were systemically healthy. Ten milliliters of peripheral blood were drawn from each donor into EDTA-treated Vacutainer tubes. Ficoll-Paque density-gradient centrifugation was used to isolate PBMCs, with at least 7 million per sample. Total RNA was extracted from PBMCs with Trizol reagent, with at least 6 micrograms obtained per sample. For every donor, flow cytometry on a PBMC aliquot measured the percentage of naive CD45RAhigh/CD27high T cells. This specimen comes from a study of blood T cells in healthy people across ages (dated by TCRdb to 2013 to 2016). In the study overall: In model experiments, roughly one uniquely barcoded TCR beta cDNA molecule per two T cells was captured by template switching. Using deep sequencing normalized with unique cDNA molecular identifiers, the study measured how TCR beta repertoire diversity changes with age. The donors were divided into four age groups: young (average 16 years), middle-aged (about 40), aged (approximately 64) and long-lived (roughly 86). Donors of different ages were randomly distributed across sequencing lanes to avoid experimental bias. For two donors (one aged 18 to 30 and one aged 80 or older), the study analyzed two additional independent replicas of 1 million unique cDNA reads from the same blood draw.

Library generation was performed with 5' RACE. This sample was sequenced with an Illumina HiSeq 2500. The second PCR ran for about 7 to 11 cycles and used a J-beta primer mix along with a sample-barcoded 5' primer. A unique molecular identifier was introduced onto each TCR beta cDNA molecule by a template-switch 5' adaptor carrying 12 random nucleotides. Each sample yielded at least 2.5 million CDR3-containing paired-end reads. All of the RNA was converted into first-strand cDNA using the Mint cDNA synthesis kit, with a TRBC-specific oligonucleotide serving as the primer. All cDNA was treated with uracil-DNA glycosylase and then went through a first 18-cycle PCR with the universal primers M1SS and BC2_uni_R. The study's processing was this. Normalization of each sample was performed by random selection of 1 million high-quality reads, each carrying a distinct molecular identifier. Reads sharing molecular identifiers were discarded rather than binned into consensus sequences. MiTCR, set to a Q25 quality threshold and the strictest error-elimination algorithm, was used for CDR3 identification, clonotype clustering and error correction. A nonparametric unseen species model with Euler transformation was used to estimate lower-bound total TCR beta diversity. The public reads were quality trimmed at Q25 with fastp and then assembled into clones with MiXCR by TCRdb, keeping productive beta chains. Every distinct CDR3 protein forms one entry, paired with its most common genes and DNA. The V and J calls were determined by TCRdb, not by the authors. For this sample there are over 600,000 distinct CDR3 sequences; around 21% appear just once. More than 3% of the sample comes from the top ten.

The research as a whole found: Compared with the aged group, the long-lived group had more naive CD4+ T cells, fewer expanded clones and increased TCR diversity, a pattern suggesting age selection. Because donor CMV infection status was unknown, age-related changes in expanded clonotypes were potentially confounded. Total diversity estimates from one million sequenced T cells were considered lower bounds and underestimates. Since profiling was done on bulk unsorted PBMCs, naive and antigen-experienced compartments could not be conclusively compared. As age increased, observed TCR beta diversity per million T cells dropped in a roughly linear way, and a significant reduction was already evident by age roughly 36. The percentage of naive T cells measured by flow cytometry correlated strongly with observed TCR beta diversity.

This sequence originates from a man between 65 and 85 years old in good health. Material: blood.

The DNA sequence is given as TGTGCCAGCTCACCATCTCGCGGAGTTGAAAAACTGTTTTTT. Its translation reads: CASSPSRGVEKLFF. The chain is assembled from TRBV18 and TRBJ1-4; there is no confident call for the D gene. Inclusive of the bounding cysteine and phenylalanine, the CDR3 is 14 residues long. Of the read, only the CDR3 DNA is kept; its 42 bases are in frame from base 1. The V end loses 2 bases and the J end loses 7 bases, and a stretch of 11 bases separates them. Looking up the germline V gene yields CDR1 KGHSH and CDR2 LQKENI. Extended through the reference TRBV18 and TRBJ1-4 proteins, this CDR3 yields the full variable domain: NAGVMQNPRHLVRRRGQEARLRCSPMKGHSHVYWYRQLPEEGLKFMVYLQKENIIDESGMPKERFSAEFPKEGPSILRIQQVVRGDSAAYFCASSPSRGVEKLFFGSGTQLSVL.